A single sample gave rise to the 6 T cell receptor beta chains below, sequenced in a study of spatial heterogeneity in lung cancer. Time point noted: sample taken at primary tumor resection. Unsorted whole RNA from tumor, nontumor lung or frozen PBMC underwent sequencing. Via MiXCR, TCRdb re-called the 5' RACE reads, giving one row per CDR3 protein. The sample consists of about 38,000 distinct CDR3 sequences, less than 5.5% of them appearing once. This sample comprised PBMCs, obtained at surgery. The receptor set was obtained from a female donor with early-stage non-small cell lung cancer.

The V and J genes are TRBV7-2 and TRBJ1-6; D is possibly TRBD1 (5 bases). Looked up from germline, CDR1 is SGHTA and CDR2 is FQGNSA. CDR3 length equals 16 residues. Trimming took off 0 bases at V and 6 bases at J, with 12 bases between the two ends. The CDR3 loop is CASSLAPTGSNSPLHF. In DNA, the CDR3 is TGTGCCAGCAGCTTAGCTCCCACAGGCTCTAATTCACCCCTCCACTTT. Supplemented by reference TRBV7-2 and TRBJ1-6, the full variable domain reads GAGVSQSPSNKVTEKGKDVELRCDPISGHTALYWYRQSLGQGLEFLIYFQGNSAPDKSGLPSDRFSAERTGGSVSTLTIQRTQQEDSAVYLCASSLAPTGSNSPLHFGNGTRLTVT.

This clonotype was seen at least ten times. The chain employs TRBV21-1 and TRBJ1-1; TRBD1 is the table's D call and was not checked against the DNA. TRBV21-1 is a pseudogene locus. The CDR3 is 15 residues long. CDR3 region: CASSPPRTVNTEAFF. CDR3 DNA sequence: TGTGCCAGCAGCCCCCCGAGGACAGTGAACACTGAAGCTTTCTTT.

This clonotype was counted many times. The gene calls are TRBV7-2 and TRBJ1-4; D is undetermined. Germline assignment: CDR1 SGHTA and CDR2 FQGNSA. The CDR3 has 13 amino acids. V lost 5 bases and J lost 8, with 12 bases in between. CDR3: CASSRRMNEKLFF. CDR3 in DNA: TGTGCCAGCAGCCGGAGGATGAACGAAAAACTGTTTTTT.

This clonotype has a count of ten or more. V usage is TRBV3-1 and J usage is TRBJ1-2; perhaps TRBD1 as D (5 bases). Trimming removed 4 bases at V and 3 bases at J, with 9 bases between. Germline V gene lookup returns CDR1 LGHDT and CDR2 YNNKEL (reference sequence). The CDR3 has 13 residues. CDR3 amino acids: CASSRQNYYGYTF. Written as DNA, the CDR3 is TGTGCCAGCAGCCGACAGAATTACTATGGCTACACCTTC.

This clonotype has at least ten counts. The rearrangement links TRBV20-1 to TRBJ2-1; 10 bases map to TRBD1. CDR3 length: 14 amino acids. Trimming at V came to 6 bases and at J to 8 bases, leaving 10 bases not matched to a gene. Per the germline V gene, CDR1 is DFQATT and CDR2 is SNEGSKA (reference sequence). The CDR3 reads CSASSTGTGDEQFF. CDR3 coding DNA: TGCAGTGCATCCTCCACCGGGACAGGGGATGAGCAGTTCTTC.

This clonotype occurred many times. This chain uses TRBV7-3 with TRBJ2-2; D is possibly TRBD2 (6 bases). The CDR3 runs 16 residues. Germline V gene data show CDR1 as SGHTA and CDR2 as FQGTGA. The germline V and J ends were trimmed by 1 base and 6 bases, with 15 bases remaining between them. The CDR3 loop is CASSLNAGFKAGELFF. CDR3 sequence (DNA): TGTGCCAGCAGCTTAAATGCGGGGTTTAAAGCCGGGGAGCTGTTTTTT.